This T cell receptor (beta chain) was identified in a study of control samples from healthy donors and cancer patients (dated by TCRdb to 2018 to 2021). Libraries were built with the immunoSEQ multiplex PCR assay. Not all clones reach the TCRdb copy of this immuneACCESS table, which keeps in-frame sequences only. Checked studies attribute under half of the gap to unresolved V genes and leave the rest unexplained. The table for this sample lists around 55,000 clones; 88% of them were counted only once. 3.8% of the sample goes to the ten largest clones. A distance of 17 bases separates the germline ends of V and J, which lose 7 bases and 5 bases respectively. The CDR3 spans 13 residues, from the cysteine through the phenylalanine. Of all the DNA, just the CDR3 is kept, 39 bases in frame from base 1. From the germline V gene, CDR1 is SQVTM and CDR2 is ANQGSEA. This clone has a single count. This receptor's antigen is unknown. Per-nucleotide qualities are absent, and no much larger clonotype sits a single base away.

The sequence joins TRBV29-1 to TRBJ1-2; the D segment could be TRBD1, given 6 matching bases. This receptor was obtained from a man aged 45-65 years in good health. Sequenced: blood. The CDR3 amino acid sequence is: CSGSSGTLYGYTF. The nucleotide sequence reads as follows: TGCAGCGGTTCAAGCGGGACACTTTATGGCTACACCTTC.